One sample yielded the 27 T cell receptor beta chains listed below, sequenced in a study of high-grade serous ovarian cancer treatment subgroups. Tumor samples were taken before definitive surgery or chemotherapy. Produced via immunoSEQ multiplex PCR; TCRdb's table is partial and in-frame only. Found here are 10,000 to 12,000 clones, 68% of them singletons; the top ten hold approximately 4.1%. The sequenced material came from tumor tissue. These receptors came from a human donor with high-grade serous ovarian cancer.

The chain links TRBV9 to TRBJ2-5; TRBD2 matches 7 bases. Germline V lookup: CDR1 SGDLS, CDR2 YYNGEE. The CDR3 sequence is 15 residues long. V shed 3 bases, J shed 4 bases, and the junction held 9 bases outside the gene matches. The CDR3, as DNA: TGTGCCAGCAGCGCCGGACTAGAGGGACGAGAGACCCAGTACTTC. Its translation: CASSAGLEGRETQYF.

This rearrangement joins TRBV27 to TRBJ2-5, with D maybe TRBD2 (5 bases). This CDR3 region has 14 residues. Per germline, CDR1 MNHEY and CDR2 SMNVEV (reference sequence). V was cut by 3 bases and J by 5 bases, with 13 bases left in between. CDR3 DNA: TGTGCCAGCAGTTTTGGGAGCTTTGGGGAGACCCAGTACTTC. Its translation: CASSFGSFGETQYF.

This clone was detected only a few times. The chain recombines TRBV7-3 with TRBJ2-1, with 14 bases aligning to TRBD2. This CDR3 has 17 amino acids. CDR1 is SGHTA and CDR2 is FQGTGA in the germline V gene. V was clipped by 5 bases and J by 7 bases; unmatched bases: 10. CDR3: CASSPQGTSGSHNEQFF. CDR3 in DNA: TGTGCCAGCAGCCCCCAGGGGACTAGCGGGAGTCATAATGAGCAGTTCTTC.

This chain links TRBV6-5 with TRBJ2-7; D ambiguous. V was cut by 8 bases and J by 0 bases, with 5 bases left in between. Germline V gene data show CDR1 as MNHEY and CDR2 as SVGAGI. The CDR3 spans 11 residues. This chain's CDR3 is CASRSSYEQYF. In DNA form, the CDR3 reads TGTGCCAGCCGTAGCTCCTACGAGCAGTACTTC.

This clone has more than one count but fewer than ten. CDR3 residues: CAWSVPTYATNEKLFF. The CDR3 coding sequence is TGTGCCTGGAGTGTACCCACGTATGCAACTAATGAAAAACTGTTTTTT. The chain employs TRBV30 and TRBJ1-4; D remains ambiguous. CDR3 length: 16 amino acids. From germline, CDR1 is GTSNPN and CDR2 SVGIG (reference sequence). Trimming pared 0 bases from V and 0 bases from J, leaving 11 bases between.

The chain uses TRBV6-6 and TRBJ1-2; no clear D. Trimming took 6 bases from V and 6 from J, leaving 8 bases between them. This CDR3 is built from 11 residues. Germline V gene data show CDR1 as MNHNY and CDR2 as SVGAGI (reference sequence). The CDR3 sequence: CASSHGDGYTF. The CDR3 DNA reads TGTGCCAGCAGCCACGGCGATGGCTACACCTTC.

The rearrangement links TRBV7-2 to TRBJ2-3; 7 bases agree with TRBD2. This CDR3 has 18 amino acids. J gave up 2 bases and V 5 bases, and 16 bases lay outside the gene matches. Germline CDR1 is SGHTA and CDR2 is FQGNSA. CDR3 bases: TGTGCCAGCAGCCAAAGTCCCGCGGGAGTCGGGCCCACAGATACGCAGTATTTT. As protein: CASSQSPAGVGPTDTQYF.

The chain uses TRBV4-2 and TRBJ1-2; D uncertain. There are 16 residues in the CDR3. Germline assignment: CDR1 LGHNA and CDR2 YNFKEQ. Trimming left V 0 bases short and J 1 base short, with 12 bases between. The CDR3 loop is CASSQDLTELNYGYTF. DNA for the CDR3: TGTGCCAGCAGCCAAGATCTTACGGAGCTTAACTATGGCTACACCTTC.

This clone has only a few counts. This sequence joins TRBV14 and TRBJ2-1; tentative D call: TRBD1 (5 bases). The germline V gene encodes CDR1 SGHDN and CDR2 FVKESK. Deletions cut 5 bases from V and 5 bases from J, with 13 bases between. The CDR3 runs 14 residues. The CDR3 bases are TGTGCCAGCAGCGCACGCGGCAGGGACAATGAGCAGTTCTTC. As protein: CASSARGRDNEQFF. Based on the CDR3 plus reference TRBV14 and TRBJ2-1, the full variable domain is EAGVTQFPSHSVIEKGQTVTLRCDPISGHDNLYWYRRVMGKEIKFLLHFVKESKQDESGMPNNRFLAERTGGTYSTLKVQPAELEDSGVYFCASSARGRDNEQFFGPGTRLTVL.

The rearrangement links TRBV5-1 to TRBJ2-2; D call uncertain. V was cut by 4 bases and J by 0 bases, with 10 bases left in between. Germline-derived CDR1 and CDR2 are SGHRS and YFSETQ. The CDR3 covers 15 residues. The CDR3, as DNA: TGCGCCAGCAGCATCCCATGGGCGAACACCGGGGAGCTGTTTTTT. As protein: CASSIPWANTGELFF.

This clone was seen more than once but under ten times. The CDR3 here is CASRGQTTNTEAFF. The CDR3 bases are TGTGCCAGCAGGGGACAGACCACGAACACTGAAGCTTTCTTT. This chain connects TRBV7-9 to TRBJ1-1, with 7 bases fitting TRBD1. V shed 6 bases and J 1 base; nucleotides not matched to a gene: 5. Per germline, CDR1 SEHNR and CDR2 FQNEAQ (reference sequence). The CDR3 extends over 14 amino acids.

The chain employs TRBV6-5 and TRBJ2-7; D remains ambiguous. CDR3 length equals 15 residues. Trimming removed 5 bases from V and 3 bases from J, with 17 bases in between. CDR1 is MNHEY, CDR2 SVGAGI, per germline. CDR3 in amino acids: CASSADGPGNYEQYF. CDR3 nucleotide sequence: TGTGCCAGCAGTGCCGACGGCCCCGGCAACTACGAGCAGTACTTC.

This chain links TRBV12-5 with TRBJ2-7; D is undetermined. The CDR3 runs to 14 residues. Trimming took 2 bases from V and 1 from J, leaving 9 bases between them. Per germline, CDR1 LGHNT and CDR2 FRNRAP. The CDR3 sequence is CASGLWGKSYEQYF. CDR3 DNA sequence: TGTGCTAGTGGTTTGTGGGGTAAATCCTACGAGCAGTACTTC.

This clone was seen more than once but under ten times. The V gene is TRBV4-1, the J gene TRBJ1-5; D is perhaps TRBD1 (6 bases). CDR3 length: 16 amino acids. The germline V gene has CDR1 MGHRA and CDR2 YSYEKL. The V and J ends lost 0 bases and 0 bases respectively, with 9 bases between them. CDR3 nucleotide sequence: TGCGCCAGCAGCCAAGAGGGGGCGTATAGCAATCAGCCCCAGCATTTT. Translating it yields CASSQEGAYSNQPQHF.

The rearrangement joins TRBV6-5 to TRBJ2-1; no clear D gene. The germline V and J ends were trimmed by 10 bases and 4 bases, with 11 bases remaining between them. Germline-derived CDR1 and CDR2 are MNHEY and SVGAGI. The CDR3 length is 12 residues. The CDR3 reads CATGWGYNEQFF. DNA for the CDR3: TGTGCCACGGGTTGGGGATACAATGAGCAGTTCTTC.

This clone was seen more than once but under ten times. The V call is TRBV15, the J call TRBJ2-5; tentative D call: TRBD2 (6 bases). Per germline, CDR1 LNHNV and CDR2 YYDKDF (reference sequence). The CDR3 covers 17 residues. The germline V and J ends were trimmed by 1 base and 2 bases, with 17 bases remaining between them. In DNA, the CDR3 is TGTGCCACCAGCAGAGGTTTAATGGGGAGGCAACAAGAGACCCAGTACTTC. Protein: CATSRGLMGRQQETQYF.

This clone has only a few counts. The chain is built from TRBV11-2 and TRBJ1-3; 8 bases are a match to TRBD1. Germline V gives CDR1 SGHAT, CDR2 FQNNGV. The CDR3 is 16 amino acids. With 2 bases clipped from V and 4 bases from J, the junction kept 7 bases outside the gene matches. The CDR3 coding sequence is TGTGCCAGCAGCTTATATGCAGGGGGCAACGGAAACACCATATATTTT. Translating gives CASSLYAGGNGNTIYF.

The genes are TRBV30 and TRBJ2-7; 8 nucleotides align to TRBD1. Germline assignment: CDR1 GTSNPN and CDR2 SVGIG (reference sequence). The CDR3 loop spans 12 amino acids. The ends lost 2 bases at V and 6 bases at J; junction bases unmatched: 3. This chain's CDR3 is CAWSLTGGEQYF. Written as DNA, the CDR3 is TGTGCCTGGAGTTTAACAGGGGGCGAGCAGTACTTC.

The V gene is TRBV28, the J gene TRBJ2-2, with D maybe TRBD1 (5 bases). V was shortened by 3 bases and J by 5 bases, with 7 bases between the two germline ends. The CDR3 runs 13 residues. Germline CDR1 and CDR2: MDHEN and SYDVKM. The CDR3 DNA reads as TGTGCCAGCAGTTTGGACACAACCGGGGAGCTGTTTTTT. Amino acid sequence: CASSLDTTGELFF.

This chain uses TRBV13 with TRBJ2-1; D is tentatively TRBD1 or TRBD2 (5 bases each). CDR1 and CDR2 (germline): PRHDT, FYEKMQ (reference sequence). The CDR3 is 16 amino acids. V was clipped by 4 bases and J by 10 bases, with 23 bases between them. The CDR3 DNA reads TGTGCCAGCAGCTCACCTCCCGGGACGCCAGACACAGAGCAGTTCTTC. Protein: CASSSPPGTPDTEQFF.

The chain employs TRBV4-2 and TRBJ2-5; maybe TRBD2 (6 bases). V was pared by 5 bases and J by 5 bases, with 15 bases between. The germline V gene has CDR1 LGHNA and CDR2 YNFKEQ. The CDR3 has 14 amino acids. The CDR3 DNA reads as TGTGCCAGCAGCTTGGAATCACTAGCTGAGACCCAGTACTTC. Its protein product is CASSLESLAETQYF.

The chain combines TRBV7-9 with TRBJ2-5; 12 bases are a match to TRBD1. Germline V CDR1 and CDR2: SEHNR, FQNEAQ (reference sequence). This CDR3 has 15 residues. V lost 5 bases to trimming and J lost 2 bases; unmatched junction nucleotides: 3. In DNA, the CDR3 is TGTGCCAGCAGCCCGGGACAGGGGGCTCAAGAGACCCAGTACTTC. It encodes CASSPGQGAQETQYF.

This clone was detected only a few times. The chain carries TRBV28 and TRBJ1-4; D is unclear. Trimming took 6 bases from V and 8 from J, leaving 10 bases between them. The CDR3 runs 12 residues. The germline V gene encodes CDR1 MDHEN and CDR2 SYDVKM. CDR3 sequence reads: CASRLGGEKLFF. CDR3 in DNA: TGTGCCAGCAGACTCGGCGGCGAAAAACTGTTTTTT.

This sequence joins TRBV6-6 and TRBJ2-1, with 9 bases aligning to TRBD2. The junction had 0 bases not matched to a gene; V was cut back by 9 bases and J by 0 bases. Germline V gene sequence: CDR1 MNHNY, CDR2 SVGAGI (reference sequence). This CDR3 spans 13 amino acids. The CDR3 spells CASSGSSYNEQFF. The CDR3 DNA reads TGTGCCAGTAGCGGGAGCTCCTACAATGAGCAGTTCTTC.

The V gene is TRBV30, the J gene TRBJ2-1; the D is unclear. This CDR3 comprises 11 residues. Germline V gene data show CDR1 as GTSNPN and CDR2 as SVGIG (reference sequence). V shed 8 bases and J shed 8 bases, with 13 bases lying between them. The CDR3 coding sequence is TGTGCCCTTGATCATGTCGATGAGCAGTTCTTC. This translates into CALDHVDEQFF.

The chain couples TRBV2 to TRBJ1-4; D gene unclear. Between the trimmed V and J ends, which lost 10 bases and 6 bases, there was a span of 18 bases. Germline V gene data show CDR1 as SNHLY and CDR2 as FYNNEI. This CDR3 contains 14 residues. CDR3 residues: CATLSGPLHEKLFF. The CDR3 coding sequence is TGTGCCACCCTGTCCGGGCCCCTGCATGAAAAACTGTTTTTT.

This chain joins TRBV2 and TRBJ1-2; possible D gene TRBD1, 5 bases. V was clipped by 7 bases and J by 4 bases, with 19 bases between them. The CDR3 spans 15 residues. Germline-derived CDR1 and CDR2 are SNHLY and FYNNEI. For the CDR3, the DNA is TGTGCCAGCACCCTCGGGCAGGGCGCCTTCTATGGCTACACCTTC. This encodes CASTLGQGAFYGYTF.